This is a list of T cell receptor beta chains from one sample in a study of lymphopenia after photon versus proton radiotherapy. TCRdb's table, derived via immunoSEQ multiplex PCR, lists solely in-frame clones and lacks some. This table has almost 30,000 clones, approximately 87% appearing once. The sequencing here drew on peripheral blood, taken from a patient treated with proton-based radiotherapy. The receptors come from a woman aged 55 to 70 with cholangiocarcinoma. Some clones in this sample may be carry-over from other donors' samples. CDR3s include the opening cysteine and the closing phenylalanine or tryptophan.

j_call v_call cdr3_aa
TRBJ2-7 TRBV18 CASSRASGATYEQYF
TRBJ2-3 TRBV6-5 CASQRLAPTDTQYF
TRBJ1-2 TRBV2 CASSGAQGRDYGYTF
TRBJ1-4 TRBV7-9 CASSWTGGTEKLFF
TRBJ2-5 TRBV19 CASSGRLAGLQETQYF
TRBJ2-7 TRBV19 CASSNNGPYEQYF
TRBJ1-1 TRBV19 CASSIDWQENTEAFF
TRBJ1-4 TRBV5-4 CASSLGRDQREKLFF
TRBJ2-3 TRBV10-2 CASGSPAGTTDTQYF
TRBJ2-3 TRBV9 CASSPRTGGTDTQYF
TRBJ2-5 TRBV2 CASSEVWSTQYF
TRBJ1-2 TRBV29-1 CSVLDRGFNIYGYTF
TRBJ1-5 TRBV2 CASSEAQGSQPQHF
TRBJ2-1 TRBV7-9 CASSLGRVNEQFF
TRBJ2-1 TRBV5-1 CASSLRSLAGGLDDEQFF
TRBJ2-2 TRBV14 CASSQELATTNTGELFF
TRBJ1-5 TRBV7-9 CASSFTGGGQPQHF
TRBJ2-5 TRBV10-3 CAISSGKTQETQYF
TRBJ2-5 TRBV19 CASSTRGQDQETQYF
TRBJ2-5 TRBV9 CASSVGLFGGQETQYF
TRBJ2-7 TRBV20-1 CSAPSVYEQYF
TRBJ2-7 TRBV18 CASSQGQPYEQYF
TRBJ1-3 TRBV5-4 CASSLAGGRSGNTIYF
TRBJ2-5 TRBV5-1 CASSLVGQETQYF
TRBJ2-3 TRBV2 CASSGVISTDTQYF
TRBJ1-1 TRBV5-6 CASSPSGTGVANTEAFF
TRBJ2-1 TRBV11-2 CASSLSGSLSYNEQFF
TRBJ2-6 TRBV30 CAWSPTSLGANVLTF
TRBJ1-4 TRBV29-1 CSVEDLQGQGSTNEKLFF
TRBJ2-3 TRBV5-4 CASSSPLGTSTDTQYF
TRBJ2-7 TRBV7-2 CASSLVGVLYEQYF
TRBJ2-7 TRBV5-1 CASSLHPGRQAMAYEQYF
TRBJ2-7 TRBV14 CASSRGLSHEQYF
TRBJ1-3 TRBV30 CAAGPARERGNTIYF
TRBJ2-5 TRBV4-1 CASSRGTGRERETQYF
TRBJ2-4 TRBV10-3 CATGPTQAENIQYF
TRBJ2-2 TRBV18 CASSPFDTGELFF
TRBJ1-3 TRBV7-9 CASSQRQGSRKISGNTIYF
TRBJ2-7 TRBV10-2 CAGAPGTGGYEQYF
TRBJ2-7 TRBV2 CASSGPGGLPTEQYF
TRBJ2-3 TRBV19 CASSNAYTQYF
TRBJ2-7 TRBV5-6 CASSFFGSGTGVYF
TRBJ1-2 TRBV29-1 CSVERNYGYTF
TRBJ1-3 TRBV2 CASRNSGAGNTIYF
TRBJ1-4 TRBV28 CASSSRGLTEKLFF
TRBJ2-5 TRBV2 CASSEPGRQETQYF
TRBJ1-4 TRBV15 CATSRGPGAGPDEKLFF
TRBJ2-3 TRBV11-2 CASSLRRLNTQYF
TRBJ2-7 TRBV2 CASSVSLVPTYEQYF
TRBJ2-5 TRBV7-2 CASSLGGLETQYF
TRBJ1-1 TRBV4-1 CASSQDETAQRAFF
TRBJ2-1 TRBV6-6 CASSPGPYNEQFF
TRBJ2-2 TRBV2 CASSAGAGELFF
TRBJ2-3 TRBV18 CASSRLAGGGDTQYF
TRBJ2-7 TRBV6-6 CASSRDRDEQYF
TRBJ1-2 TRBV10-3 CAIRIRDTSTYGYTF
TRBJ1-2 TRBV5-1 CASSLAAGTTYGYTF